The 18 T cell receptor beta chains in this list originate from one sample, sequenced in a study of beta chain features in type 1 diabetes. Sequenced material consisted of expressed TCRB transcripts (all of the isolated RNA was reverse transcribed). Measured with immunoSEQ multiplex PCR; TCRdb has only the in-frame clones, and not every one. In the table there are roughly 150,000 clones, approximately 10% of which are singletons. Sequencing was performed on central memory CD4+ T cells from blood. These receptors originate from a man younger than 35 in good health.

V and J are TRBV29-1 and TRBJ2-6; unclear D gene. This CDR3 has 16 residues. Trimming left V 3 bases short and J 0 bases short, with 12 bases between. The V gene's germline CDR1 is SQVTM and CDR2 ANQGSEA. This CDR3 reads CSVDRAGSSGANVLTF. The CDR3 DNA reads TGCAGCGTTGATCGGGCAGGAAGCTCTGGGGCCAACGTCCTGACTTTC.

This clone was counted ten times or more. The rearrangement joins TRBV14 to TRBJ2-5, with D perhaps matching TRBD2 (6 bases). V was trimmed by 3 bases and J by 7 bases, leaving 18 bases between them. The germline V gene encodes CDR1 SGHDN and CDR2 FVKESK. This CDR3 has 15 residues. This CDR3 reads CASSQAGLEELTQYF. CDR3 nucleotide sequence: TGTGCCAGCAGCCAGGCGGGACTCGAGGAATTGACCCAGTACTTC.

This clone was detected a few times. This chain joins TRBV30 and TRBJ1-6; D perhaps matches TRBD1 (5 bases). Between the trimmed V and J ends, which lost 0 bases and 10 bases, there was a span of 13 bases. Germline CDR1 GTSNPN, CDR2 SVGIG (reference sequence). The CDR3 runs to 14 residues. The CDR3 spells CAWSVRQGSSPLHF. The CDR3 DNA reads TGTGCCTGGAGTGTACGTCAGGGAAGCTCACCCCTCCACTTT.

V is TRBV6-5 and J is TRBJ2-6, with D maybe TRBD1 (6 bases). Trimming took 4 bases from V and 2 from J, leaving 9 bases between them. CDR1 and CDR2 from the germline V gene are MNHEY and SVGAGI. The CDR3 loop spans 15 amino acids. CDR3 region: CASSSQGAGANVLTF. In nucleotides, the CDR3 is TGTGCCAGCAGTTCACAGGGAGCTGGGGCCAACGTCCTGACTTTC.

The chain has TRBV4-2 and TRBJ2-7; 7 positions match TRBD2. The germline V gene has CDR1 LGHNA and CDR2 YNFKEQ. CDR3 length equals 15 residues. The junction had 5 bases not matched to a gene; V was cut back by 1 base and J by 2 bases. This chain's CDR3 is CASSQGSLAAYEQYF. CDR3 bases: TGTGCCAGCAGCCAAGGTTCGCTAGCGGCCTACGAGCAGTACTTC.

This chain uses TRBV4-2 with TRBJ2-4, with D uncertain. V shed 3 bases and J shed 0 bases, with 9 bases lying between them. This CDR3 has 15 amino acids. Germline V gene lookup returns CDR1 LGHNA and CDR2 YNFKEQ. The CDR3 bases are TGTGCCAGCAGCCAGGAAGAGGTAGCCAAAAACATTCAGTACTTC. The encoded protein is CASSQEEVAKNIQYF.

In this sample, this clone turned up a few times. The V and J genes are TRBV7-3 and TRBJ1-1; D ambiguous. V lost 3 bases, J lost 5 bases, and 16 bases lay in between. Germline CDR1 is SGHTA and CDR2 is FQGTGA. There are 15 residues in the CDR3. The CDR3 loop reads CASSFGRLGVTEAFF. CDR3 coding DNA: TGTGCCAGCAGCTTCGGGAGACTTGGGGTGACTGAAGCTTTCTTT.

The chain recombines TRBV29-1 with TRBJ2-7; TRBD2 matches 11 bases. CDR3 length equals 14 residues. Germline V gene sequence: CDR1 SQVTM, CDR2 ANQGSEA. J gave up 0 bases and V 4 bases, and 2 bases lay outside the gene matches. CDR3 nucleotides: TGCAGCGTTGCGACTAGCGGGAACTCCTACGAGCAGTACTTC. Protein product: CSVATSGNSYEQYF.

The rearrangement joins TRBV29-1 to TRBJ2-1; 7 bases align to TRBD1. The CDR3 runs 14 residues. The germline CDR1 and CDR2 sequences are SQVTM and ANQGSEA. V shed 6 bases and J 6 bases; nucleotides not matched to a gene: 11. In nucleotides, the CDR3 is TGCAGCGTCGAACAGGGGCAGAGCACCAATGAGCAGTTCTTC. It yields the protein CSVEQGQSTNEQFF.

On this clone itself: The same CDR3 also results from other DNA sequences found in this sample. This chain links TRBV5-1 with TRBJ2-3; 7 bases fit TRBD2. Per the germline V gene, CDR1 is SGHRS and CDR2 is YFSETQ. V trimming: 0 bases; J trimming: 2 bases; junction bases outside the gene matches: 6. The CDR3 consists of 16 residues. In DNA, the CDR3 is TGCGCCAGCAGCTTGGCGGCGAGCGGGACCACAGATACGCAGTATTTT. Amino acids: CASSLAASGTTDTQYF.

The chain uses TRBV27 and TRBJ2-1, with no clear D. V was trimmed by 6 bases and J by 1 base, leaving 13 bases between them. This CDR3 is built from 15 residues. Germline CDR1 and CDR2: MNHEY and SMNVEV (reference sequence). The CDR3 bases are TGTGCCAGCAGGGCCGGCGCACAGTCCTACAATGAGCAGTTCTTC. Protein: CASRAGAQSYNEQFF.

To note about this clone: The junction and the germline gene differ at one end; a read error may be behind it. The rearrangement uses TRBV18 and TRBJ2-5; D is possibly TRBD1 or TRBD2 (5 bases each). The germline gives CDR1 KGHSH, CDR2 LQKENI. CDR3 length equals 16 residues. The CDR3 here is CASSPFPGRDQETQYF. For the CDR3, the DNA is TGTGCCAGCTCACCCTTTCCGGGACGGGACCAGGAGACCCAGTACTTC. The whole variable domain, filled in from reference TRBV18 and TRBJ2-5, reads NAGVMQNPRHLVRRRGQEARLRCSPMKGHSHVYWYRQLPEEGLKFMVYLQKENIIDESGMPKERFSAEFPKEGPSILRIQQVVRGDSAAYFCASSPFPGRDQETQYFGPGTRLLVL.

V gene TRBV7-3 combines with J gene TRBJ2-7, with D perhaps TRBD2 (6 bases). Germline CDR1 is SGHTA and CDR2 is FQGTGA. This CDR3 spans 15 amino acids. Trimming removed 7 bases at V and 1 base at J, with 17 bases between. CDR3 sequence (DNA): TGTGCCAGCACCCTCACGGGGCGGGAATCCTACGAGCAGTACTTC. As protein: CASTLTGRESYEQYF.

This rearrangement joins TRBV9 to TRBJ2-3; 7 bases match TRBD2. The germline CDR1 and CDR2 sequences are SGDLS and YYNGEE. CDR3 length equals 12 residues. The CDR3 reads CASGGSTDTQYF. CDR3 sequence (DNA): TGTGCTTCGGGGGGTAGCACAGATACGCAGTATTTT.

This clone was found many times. The chain recombines TRBV5-4 with TRBJ2-5; 8 bases are a match to TRBD2. J was trimmed by 5 bases and V by 1 base; bases with no gene match: 7. The CDR3 is 15 residues long. Germline-derived CDR1 and CDR2 are SGHNT and YYREEE (reference sequence). In DNA form, the CDR3 reads TGTGCCAGCAGCTTGTCGAGTCCGGGGGGGGAGACCCAGTACTTC. Its protein product is CASSLSSPGGETQYF.

The chain couples TRBV10-3 to TRBJ1-1; tentative D call: TRBD1 (6 bases). The ends were cut back, 10 bases at V and 1 base at J, with 19 bases in the middle. Looked up from germline, CDR1 is ENHRY and CDR2 is SYGVKD. This CDR3 region has 15 residues. The CDR3 DNA follows: TGTGCCAGCAGGGGCCGTGAGGGCGGGAACACTGAAGCTTTCTTT. Translation gives CASRGREGGNTEAFF.

This clone was counted between two and nine times. J is TRBJ2-7 and V is TRBV21-1. TRBV21-1 is noted as a pseudogene. The CDR3 is made up of 9 amino acids. The CDR3 DNA reads as TGTGCCTGGGCCTACGAGCAGTACTTC. Its protein product is CAWAYEQYF.

This clone was observed a handful of times. The rearrangement links TRBV5-1 to TRBJ2-1; maybe TRBD2 (5 bases). Germline V gives CDR1 SGHRS, CDR2 YFSETQ. This CDR3 region has 14 residues. Trimming left V 3 bases short and J 7 bases short, with 14 bases between. As DNA, the CDR3 is TGCGCCAGCAGCTGGGAGAGCCCCTCTAATGAGCAGTTCTTC. It is translated as CASSWESPSNEQFF. Looking up the rest from reference TRBV5-1 and TRBJ2-1 gives the full variable domain: KAGVTQTPRYLIKTRGQQVTLSCSPISGHRSVSWYQQTPGQGLQFLFEYFSETQRNKGNFPGRFSGRQFSNSRSEMNVSTLELGDSALYLCASSWESPSNEQFFGPGTRLTVL.